This TCR beta chain was profiled in a study of T cells in tuberculosis. For the study at large: This South African cohort compared adolescents with or without latent tuberculosis against adults with active tuberculosis.

Unsorted cryopreserved PBMC were sequenced, averaging about 100,000 T cells per clinical donor. Whole-study results and caveats: Smaller distances to GMM-specific TCRs suggested their expansion in active tuberculosis.

In the case of this clone: Its matching antigen is unknown.

Trimming took 8 bases from V and 2 from J, leaving 13 bases between them. This CDR3 has 14 amino acids. Per germline, CDR1 SNHLY and CDR2 FYNNEI. The assay was immunoSEQ multiplex PCR, and TCRdb's table has in-frame clones only and misses some. The sample has 40,000 to 50,000 clones; about 96% are singletons. Material for sequencing was PBMCs. The TCR originated in a donor under 30 with latent tuberculosis or without tuberculosis infection. J is TRBJ1-5 and V is TRBV2; possibly TRBD1 for D (6 bases). This CDR3 is CASLMDRGNQPQHF. As DNA, the CDR3 is TGTGCCAGCTTAATGGACAGAGGCAATCAGCCCCAGCATTTT.